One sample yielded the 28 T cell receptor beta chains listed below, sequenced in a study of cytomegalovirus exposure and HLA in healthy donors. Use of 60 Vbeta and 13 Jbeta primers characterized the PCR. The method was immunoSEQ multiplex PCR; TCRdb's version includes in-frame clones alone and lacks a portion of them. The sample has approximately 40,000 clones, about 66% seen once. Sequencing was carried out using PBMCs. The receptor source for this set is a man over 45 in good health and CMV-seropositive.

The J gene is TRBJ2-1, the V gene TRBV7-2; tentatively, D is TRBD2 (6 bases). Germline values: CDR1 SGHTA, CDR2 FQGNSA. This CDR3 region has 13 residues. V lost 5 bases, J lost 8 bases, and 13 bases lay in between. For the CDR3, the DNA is TGTGCCAGCAGCGTAGGCGGGGAGGATGAGCAGTTCTTC. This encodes CASSVGGEDEQFF.

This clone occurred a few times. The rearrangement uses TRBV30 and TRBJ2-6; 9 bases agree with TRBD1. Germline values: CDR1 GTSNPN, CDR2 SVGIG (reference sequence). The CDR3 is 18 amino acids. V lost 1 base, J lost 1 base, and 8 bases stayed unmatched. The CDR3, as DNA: TGTGCCTGGAGTGACACCGACAGGGGGGGGTCTGGGGCCAACGTCCTGACTTTC. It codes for CAWSDTDRGGSGANVLTF.

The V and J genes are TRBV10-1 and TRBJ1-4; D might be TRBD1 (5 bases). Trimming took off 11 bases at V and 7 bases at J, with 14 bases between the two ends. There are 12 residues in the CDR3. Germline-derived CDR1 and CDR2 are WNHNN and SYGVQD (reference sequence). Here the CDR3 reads CARLRVLEKLFF. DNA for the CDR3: TGCGCCCGCCTCAGGGTTCTTGAAAAACTGTTTTTT.

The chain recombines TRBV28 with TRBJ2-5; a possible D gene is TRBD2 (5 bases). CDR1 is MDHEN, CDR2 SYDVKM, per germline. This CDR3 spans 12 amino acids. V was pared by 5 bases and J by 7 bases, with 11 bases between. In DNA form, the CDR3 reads TGTGCCAGCAGTGGAGGACGGAGGACCCAGTACTTC. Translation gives CASSGGRRTQYF. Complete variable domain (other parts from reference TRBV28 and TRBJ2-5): DVKVTQSSRYLVKRTGEKVFLECVQDMDHENMFWYRQDPGLGLRLIYFSYDVKMKEKGDIPEGYSVSREKKERFSLILESASTNQTSMYLCASSGGRRTQYFGPGTRLLVL.

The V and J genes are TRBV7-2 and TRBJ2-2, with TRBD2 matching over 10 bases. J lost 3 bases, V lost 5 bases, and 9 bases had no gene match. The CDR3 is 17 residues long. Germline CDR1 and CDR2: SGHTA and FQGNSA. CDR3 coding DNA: TGTGCCAGCAGCCGAGGGGGGCTAGCGGGGGACACCGGGGAGCTGTTTTTT. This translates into CASSRGGLAGDTGELFF.

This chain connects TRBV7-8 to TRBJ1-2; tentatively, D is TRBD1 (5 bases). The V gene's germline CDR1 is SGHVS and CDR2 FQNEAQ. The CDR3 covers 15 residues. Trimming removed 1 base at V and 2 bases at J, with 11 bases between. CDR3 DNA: TGTGCCAGCAGCTTAGGGACAAAACCAAACTATGGCTACACCTTC. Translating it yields CASSLGTKPNYGYTF.

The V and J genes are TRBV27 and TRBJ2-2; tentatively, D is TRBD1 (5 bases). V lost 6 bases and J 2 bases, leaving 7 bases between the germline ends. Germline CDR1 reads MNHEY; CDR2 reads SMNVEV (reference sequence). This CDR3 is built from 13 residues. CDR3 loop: CASRDTNTGELFF. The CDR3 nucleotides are TGTGCCAGCAGGGACACCAACACCGGGGAGCTGTTTTTT.

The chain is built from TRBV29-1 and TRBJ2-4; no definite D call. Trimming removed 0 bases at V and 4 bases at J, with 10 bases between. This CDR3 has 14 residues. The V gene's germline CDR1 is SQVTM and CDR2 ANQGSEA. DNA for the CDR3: TGCAGCGTTGAAGATCGCGCAACGAAAAACATTCAGTACTTC. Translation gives CSVEDRATKNIQYF.

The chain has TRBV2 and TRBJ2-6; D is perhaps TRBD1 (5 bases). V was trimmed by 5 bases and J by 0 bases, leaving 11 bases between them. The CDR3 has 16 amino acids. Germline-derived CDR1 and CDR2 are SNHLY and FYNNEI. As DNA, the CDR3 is TGTGCCAGCAGTTGGCAGGGTTACTCTGGGGCCAACGTCCTGACTTTC. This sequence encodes CASSWQGYSGANVLTF.

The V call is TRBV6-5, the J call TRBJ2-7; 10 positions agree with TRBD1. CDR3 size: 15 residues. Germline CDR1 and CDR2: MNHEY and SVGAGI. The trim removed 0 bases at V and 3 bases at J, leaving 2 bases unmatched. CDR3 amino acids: CASSYSDRGGYEQYF. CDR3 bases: TGTGCCAGCAGTTACTCGGACAGGGGGGGCTACGAGCAGTACTTC.

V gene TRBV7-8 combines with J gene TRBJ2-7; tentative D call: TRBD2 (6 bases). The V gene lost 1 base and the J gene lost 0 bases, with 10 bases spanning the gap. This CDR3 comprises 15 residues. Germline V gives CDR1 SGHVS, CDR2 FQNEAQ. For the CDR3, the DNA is TGTGCCAGCAGCTTAGGGGAGACTAGCTCCTACGAGCAGTACTTC. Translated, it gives CASSLGETSSYEQYF.

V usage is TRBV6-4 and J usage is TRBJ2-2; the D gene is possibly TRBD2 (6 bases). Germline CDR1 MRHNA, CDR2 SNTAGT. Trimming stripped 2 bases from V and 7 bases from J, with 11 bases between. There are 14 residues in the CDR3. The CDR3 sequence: CASSDASEGGELFF. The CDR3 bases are TGTGCCAGCAGTGACGCTAGCGAGGGCGGGGAGCTGTTTTTT.

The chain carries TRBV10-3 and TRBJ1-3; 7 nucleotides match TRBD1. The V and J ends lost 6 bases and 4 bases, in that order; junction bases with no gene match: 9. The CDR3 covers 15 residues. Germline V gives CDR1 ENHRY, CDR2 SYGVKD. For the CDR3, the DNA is TGTGCCATCAGACCAGACAGGGACTCGGGAAACACCATATATTTT. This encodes CAIRPDRDSGNTIYF.

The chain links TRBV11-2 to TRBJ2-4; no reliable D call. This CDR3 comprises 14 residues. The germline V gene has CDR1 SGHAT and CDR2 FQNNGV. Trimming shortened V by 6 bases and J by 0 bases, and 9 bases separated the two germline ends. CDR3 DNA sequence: TGTGCCAGCAGTTCCCGTCTAGCCAAAAACATTCAGTACTTC. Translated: CASSSRLAKNIQYF. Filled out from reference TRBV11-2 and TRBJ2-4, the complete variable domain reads EAGVAQSPRYKIIEKRQSVAFWCNPISGHATLYWYQQILGQGPKLLIQFQNNGVVDDSQLPKDRFSAERLKGVDSTLKIQPAKLEDSAVYLCASSSRLAKNIQYFGAGTRLSVL.

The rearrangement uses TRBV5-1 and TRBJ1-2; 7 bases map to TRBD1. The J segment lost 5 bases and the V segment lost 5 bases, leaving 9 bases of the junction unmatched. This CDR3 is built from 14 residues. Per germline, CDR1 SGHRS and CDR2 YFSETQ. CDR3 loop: CASRPEGQNYGYTF. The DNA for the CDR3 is TGCGCCAGCAGACCGGAGGGACAGAATTATGGCTACACCTTC.

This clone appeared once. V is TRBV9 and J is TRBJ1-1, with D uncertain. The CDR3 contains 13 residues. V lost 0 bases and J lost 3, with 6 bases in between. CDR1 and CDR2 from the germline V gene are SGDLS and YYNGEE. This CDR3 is CASSVEAYTEAFF. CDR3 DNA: TGTGCCAGCAGCGTAGAAGCTTACACTGAAGCTTTCTTT.

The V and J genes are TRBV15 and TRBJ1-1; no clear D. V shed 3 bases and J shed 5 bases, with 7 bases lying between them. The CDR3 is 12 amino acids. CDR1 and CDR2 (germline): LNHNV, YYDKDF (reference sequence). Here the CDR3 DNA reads TGTGCCACCAGCAGTGACGGGACTGAAGCTTTCTTT. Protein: CATSSDGTEAFF.

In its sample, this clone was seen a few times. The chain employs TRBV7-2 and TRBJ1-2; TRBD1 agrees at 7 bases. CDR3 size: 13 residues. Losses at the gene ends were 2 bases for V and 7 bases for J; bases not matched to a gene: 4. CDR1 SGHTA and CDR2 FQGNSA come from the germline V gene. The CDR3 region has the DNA TGTGCCAGCAGCTTACTACAGGGGTCTGGCTACACCTTC. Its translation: CASSLLQGSGYTF.

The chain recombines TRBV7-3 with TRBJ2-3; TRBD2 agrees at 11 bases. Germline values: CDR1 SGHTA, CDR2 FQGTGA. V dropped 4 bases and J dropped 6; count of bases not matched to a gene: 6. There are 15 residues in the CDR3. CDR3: CASSSGLAAQDTQYF. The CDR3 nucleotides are TGTGCCAGCAGCTCGGGACTAGCGGCGCAGGATACGCAGTATTTT. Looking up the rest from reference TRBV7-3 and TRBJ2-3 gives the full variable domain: GAGVSQTPSNKVTEKGKYVELRCDPISGHTALYWYRQSLGQGPEFLIYFQGTGAADDSGLPNDRFFAVRPEGSVSTLKIQRTERGDSAVYLCASSSGLAAQDTQYFGPGTRLTVL.

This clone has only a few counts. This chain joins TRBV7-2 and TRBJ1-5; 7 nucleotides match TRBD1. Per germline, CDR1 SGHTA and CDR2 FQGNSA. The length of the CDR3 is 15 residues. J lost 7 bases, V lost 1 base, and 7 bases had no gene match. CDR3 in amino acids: CASSLGQGVGQPQHF. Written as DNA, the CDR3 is TGTGCCAGCAGCTTAGGGCAGGGGGTGGGCCAGCCCCAGCATTTT. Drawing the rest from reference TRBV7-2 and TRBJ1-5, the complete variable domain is GAGVSQSPSNKVTEKGKDVELRCDPISGHTALYWYRQSLGQGLEFLIYFQGNSAPDKSGLPSDRFSAERTGGSVSTLTIQRTQQEDSAVYLCASSLGQGVGQPQHFGDGTRLSIL.

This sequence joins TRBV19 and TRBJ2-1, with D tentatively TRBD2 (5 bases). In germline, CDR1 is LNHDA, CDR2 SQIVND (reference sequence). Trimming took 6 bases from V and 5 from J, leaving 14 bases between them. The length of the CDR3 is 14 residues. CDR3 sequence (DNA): TGTGCCAGTAGGAGGGAAAGCGAACACAATGAGCAGTTCTTC. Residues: CASRRESEHNEQFF. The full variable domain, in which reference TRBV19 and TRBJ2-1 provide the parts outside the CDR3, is DGGITQSPKYLFRKEGQNVTLSCEQNLNHDAMYWYRQDPGQGLRLIYYSQIVNDFQKGDIAEGYSVSREKKESFPLTVTSAQKNPTAFYLCASRRESEHNEQFFGPGTRLTVL.

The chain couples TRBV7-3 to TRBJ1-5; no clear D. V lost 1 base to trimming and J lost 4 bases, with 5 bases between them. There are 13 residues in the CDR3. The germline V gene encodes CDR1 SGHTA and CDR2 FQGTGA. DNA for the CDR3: TGTGCCAGCAGCTTAAGTCAAAATCAGCCCCAGCATTTT. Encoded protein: CASSLSQNQPQHF.

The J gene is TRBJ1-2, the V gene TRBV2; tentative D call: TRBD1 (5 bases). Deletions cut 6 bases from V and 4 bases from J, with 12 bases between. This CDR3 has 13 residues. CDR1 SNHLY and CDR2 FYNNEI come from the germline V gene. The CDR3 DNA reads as TGTGCCAGCAGCGGGGACTCCTCCTATGGCTACACCTTC. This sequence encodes CASSGDSSYGYTF.

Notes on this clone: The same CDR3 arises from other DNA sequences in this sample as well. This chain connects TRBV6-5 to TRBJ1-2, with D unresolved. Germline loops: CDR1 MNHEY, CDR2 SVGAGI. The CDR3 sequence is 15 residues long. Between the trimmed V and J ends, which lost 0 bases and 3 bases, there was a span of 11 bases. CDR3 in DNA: TGTGCCAGCAGTTACTCGAGAAACGGGGACTATGGCTACACCTTC. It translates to CASSYSRNGDYGYTF.

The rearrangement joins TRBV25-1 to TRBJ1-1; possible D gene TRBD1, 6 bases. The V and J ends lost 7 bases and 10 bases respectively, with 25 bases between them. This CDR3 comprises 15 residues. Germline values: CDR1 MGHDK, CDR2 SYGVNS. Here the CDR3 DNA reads TGTGCCAGCACCCCGAATACGGGGGGCGGAGGGCGAGCTTTCTTT. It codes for CASTPNTGGGGRAFF.

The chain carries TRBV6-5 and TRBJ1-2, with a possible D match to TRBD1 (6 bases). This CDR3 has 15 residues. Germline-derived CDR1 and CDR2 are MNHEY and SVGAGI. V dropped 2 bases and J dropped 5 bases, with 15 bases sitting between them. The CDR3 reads CASSYGPGQLYGYTF. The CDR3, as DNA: TGTGCCAGCAGTTACGGCCCGGGACAATTATATGGCTACACCTTC.

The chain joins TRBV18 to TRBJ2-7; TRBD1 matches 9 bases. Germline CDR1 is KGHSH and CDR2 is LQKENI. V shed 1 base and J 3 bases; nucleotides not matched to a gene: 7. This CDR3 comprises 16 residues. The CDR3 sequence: CASSPLPGQGGYEQYF. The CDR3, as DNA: TGTGCCAGCTCACCACTGCCGGGACAGGGAGGCTACGAGCAGTACTTC. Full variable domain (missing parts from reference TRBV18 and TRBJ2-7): NAGVMQNPRHLVRRRGQEARLRCSPMKGHSHVYWYRQLPEEGLKFMVYLQKENIIDESGMPKERFSAEFPKEGPSILRIQQVVRGDSAAYFCASSPLPGQGGYEQYFGPGTRLTVT.

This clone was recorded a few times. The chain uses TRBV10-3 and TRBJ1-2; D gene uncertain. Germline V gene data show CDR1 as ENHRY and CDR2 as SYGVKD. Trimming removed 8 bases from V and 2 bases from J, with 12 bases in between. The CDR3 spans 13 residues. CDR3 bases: TGTGCCATCCGATTCAGGCTAAACTATGGCTACACCTTC. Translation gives CAIRFRLNYGYTF.